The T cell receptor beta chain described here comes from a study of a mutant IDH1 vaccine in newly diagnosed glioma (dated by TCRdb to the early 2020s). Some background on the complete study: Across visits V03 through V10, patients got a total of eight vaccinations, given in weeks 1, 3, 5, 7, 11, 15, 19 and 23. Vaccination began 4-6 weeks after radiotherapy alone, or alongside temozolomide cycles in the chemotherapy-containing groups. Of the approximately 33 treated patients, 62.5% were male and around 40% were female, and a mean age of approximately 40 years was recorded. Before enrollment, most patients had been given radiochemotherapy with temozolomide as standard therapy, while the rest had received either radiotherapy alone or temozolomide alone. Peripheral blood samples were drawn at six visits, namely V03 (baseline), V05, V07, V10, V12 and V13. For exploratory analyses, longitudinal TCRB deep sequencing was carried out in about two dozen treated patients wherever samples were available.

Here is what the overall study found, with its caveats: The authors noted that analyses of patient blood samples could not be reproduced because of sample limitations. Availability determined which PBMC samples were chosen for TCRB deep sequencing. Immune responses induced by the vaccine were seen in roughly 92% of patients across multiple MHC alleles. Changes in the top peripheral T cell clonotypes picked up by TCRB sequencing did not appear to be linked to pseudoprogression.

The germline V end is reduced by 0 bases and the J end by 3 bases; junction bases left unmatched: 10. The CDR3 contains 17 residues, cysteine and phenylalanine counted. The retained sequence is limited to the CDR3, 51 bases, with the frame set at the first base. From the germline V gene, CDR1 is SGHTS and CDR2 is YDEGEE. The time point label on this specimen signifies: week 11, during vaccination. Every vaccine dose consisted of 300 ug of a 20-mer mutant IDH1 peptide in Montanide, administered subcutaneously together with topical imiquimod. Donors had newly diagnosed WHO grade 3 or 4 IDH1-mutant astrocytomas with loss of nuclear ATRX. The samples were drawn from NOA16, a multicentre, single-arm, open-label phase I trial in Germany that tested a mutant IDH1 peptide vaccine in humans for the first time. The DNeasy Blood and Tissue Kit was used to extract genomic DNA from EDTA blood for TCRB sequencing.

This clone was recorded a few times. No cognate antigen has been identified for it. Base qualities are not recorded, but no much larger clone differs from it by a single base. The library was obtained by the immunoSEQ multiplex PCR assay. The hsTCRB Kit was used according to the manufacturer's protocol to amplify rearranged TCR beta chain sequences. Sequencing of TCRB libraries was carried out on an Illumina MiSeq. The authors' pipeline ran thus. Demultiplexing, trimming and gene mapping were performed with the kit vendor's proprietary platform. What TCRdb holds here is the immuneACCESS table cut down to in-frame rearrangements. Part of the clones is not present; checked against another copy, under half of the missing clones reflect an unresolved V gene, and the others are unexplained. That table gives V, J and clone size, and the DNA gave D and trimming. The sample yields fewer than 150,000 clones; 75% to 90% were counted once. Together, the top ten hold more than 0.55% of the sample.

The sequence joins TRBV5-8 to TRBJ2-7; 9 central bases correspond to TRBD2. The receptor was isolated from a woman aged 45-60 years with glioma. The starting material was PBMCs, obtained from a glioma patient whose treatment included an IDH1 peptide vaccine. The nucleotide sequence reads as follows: TGTGCCAGCAGCTTGGTAGGGCTAGCGGGAACCTTCTACGAGCAGTACTTC. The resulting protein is CASSLVGLAGTFYEQYF.